This T cell receptor (beta chain) was captured in a study of STAT5B mutations in CD4+ large granular lymphocyte leukemia. This table comes from immunoSEQ multiplex PCR, and its TCRdb copy is limited to in-frame clones, with some not included. The table records tens of thousands of clones, about 81% of them present only once. With V trimmed by 5 bases and J by 0 bases, 9 bases remained unmatched. The CDR3 runs to 17 residues. Germline values: CDR1 LNHDA, CDR2 SQIVND (reference sequence). Findings and caveats of the study: Patient CD4-sorted repertoires looked more clonal than healthy CD4+ repertoires, even without putative leukemic clones.

Details on this clone: The antigen is undetermined.

Sequenced sample: CD4+ T cells from blood buffy coats. The TCR originated in a human donor in good health. The chain joins TRBV19 to TRBJ1-2, with 10 bases matching TRBD1. DNA for the CDR3: TGTGCCAGTAGTCCGAGGACAGGGGGTATATCTAACTATGGCTACACCTTC. This codes for CASSPRTGGISNYGYTF. The whole variable domain, remainder taken from reference TRBV19 and TRBJ1-2, is DGGITQSPKYLFRKEGQNVTLSCEQNLNHDAMYWYRQDPGQGLRLIYYSQIVNDFQKGDIAEGYSVSREKKESFPLTVTSAQKNPTAFYLCASSPRTGGISNYGYTFGSGTRLTVV.